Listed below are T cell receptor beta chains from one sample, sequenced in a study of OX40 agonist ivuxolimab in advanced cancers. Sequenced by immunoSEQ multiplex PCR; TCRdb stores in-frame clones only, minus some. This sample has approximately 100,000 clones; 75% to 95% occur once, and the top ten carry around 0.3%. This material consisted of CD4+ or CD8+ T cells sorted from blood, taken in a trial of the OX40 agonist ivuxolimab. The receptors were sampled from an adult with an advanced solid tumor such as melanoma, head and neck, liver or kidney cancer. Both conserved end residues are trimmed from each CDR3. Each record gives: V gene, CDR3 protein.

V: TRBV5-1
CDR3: ASSRFQANEQF

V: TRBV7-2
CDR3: ASSLHGIREYSYEQY

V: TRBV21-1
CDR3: ASSTLPGLAGEGAGELF

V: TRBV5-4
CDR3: ASRNRGSGNTIY

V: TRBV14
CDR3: ASRIPPLAPPGSTHNHYGYT

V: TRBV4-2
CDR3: ASSQDSGGGDTGELF

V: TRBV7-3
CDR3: ASSQGLATDTQY

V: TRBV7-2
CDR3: ASSPGVVQETQY

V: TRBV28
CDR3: ASSLGLVTGARNSPLH

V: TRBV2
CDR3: ASSRDRRGTGELF

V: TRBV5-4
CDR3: ASSLEAEGYGYT

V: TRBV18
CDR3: ASSPLGGANTGELF

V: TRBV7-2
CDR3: ASTAGGPVFDTQY

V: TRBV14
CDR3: ASSRTSIPTNEKLF

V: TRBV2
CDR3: ASSDSISYEQY

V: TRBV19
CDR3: ASQSRGRQETQY

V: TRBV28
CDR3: ASSLRGRGKQETQY

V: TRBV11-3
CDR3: ASTPRGPTCPFQPQH

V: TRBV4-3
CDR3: AAGGLGSYEQY

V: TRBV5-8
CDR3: ASIQAGYRRNTEAF

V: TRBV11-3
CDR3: ASSFGSSGSIKQF

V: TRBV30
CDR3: AWGTFSYEQY

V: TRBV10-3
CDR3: ATGTSGNEQF

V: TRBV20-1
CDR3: SANRVYEQY

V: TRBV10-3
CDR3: AIRPGQGFYGYT

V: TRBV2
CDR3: ASSEGGGQPQH

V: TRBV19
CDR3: ASSRQGNYGYT

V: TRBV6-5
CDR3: ASRAGGGDYGYT

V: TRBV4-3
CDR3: ASSQDAGTRGEQY

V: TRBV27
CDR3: ASSFSGSSYNEQF

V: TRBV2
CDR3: ASKGDRASKNIQY

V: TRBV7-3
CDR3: ASSLGSTDTQY

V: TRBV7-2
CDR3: ASSLGVGPDTQY

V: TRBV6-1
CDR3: ASRRTGANTEAF

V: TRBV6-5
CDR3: ASSYDTGELF

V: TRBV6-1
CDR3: ASSDGLAGLISTDTQY

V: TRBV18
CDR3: ASSQGTVQETQY

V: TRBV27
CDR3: ASSLSMGARSQF

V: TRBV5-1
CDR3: ASSLAGTTEAF

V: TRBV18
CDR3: ASSPIQGGGYT

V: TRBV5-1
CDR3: ASSLGGDYNEQF

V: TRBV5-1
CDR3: ASSLTQTGYNEQF

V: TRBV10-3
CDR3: AISQPSGRARNEQY

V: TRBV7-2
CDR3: ASSFRLASDTQY

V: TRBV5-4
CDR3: ASSLAVALPETQY

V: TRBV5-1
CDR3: ASQDSYTGELF

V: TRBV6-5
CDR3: ASRSPTGSYEQY

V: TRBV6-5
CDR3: ASTPRGLGTDTQY

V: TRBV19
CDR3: ASKRWDTGELF

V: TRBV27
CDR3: ASSHGPSGDIHYEQY